The next 31 T cell receptor beta chains were all read from a single sample in a study of blood T cell repertoires in COVID-19. The table came from immunoSEQ multiplex PCR; TCRdb's copy has only in-frame clones and leaves some out. The sample consists of about 16,000 clones, nearly 90% of them appearing once. The material sequenced was peripheral blood. Receptors originate from a human donor in a cohort sampled during active COVID-19.

V is TRBV6-1 and J is TRBJ1-4, with 8 positions matching TRBD1. This CDR3 has 14 residues. Germline V gives CDR1 MNHNS, CDR2 SASEGT. J lost 5 bases, V lost 3 bases, and 2 bases had no gene match. The CDR3 region has the DNA TGTGCCAGCAGTGATACAGGGGGGAATGAAAAACTGTTTTTT. It codes for CASSDTGGNEKLFF.

The chain combines TRBV6-1 with TRBJ1-2; 7 bases are a match to TRBD1. The germline gives CDR1 MNHNS, CDR2 SASEGT. V shed 3 bases and J 2 bases; nucleotides not matched to a gene: 9. The CDR3 contains 16 residues. The CDR3 bases are TGTGCCAGCAGTGAGCGGTACGGGACAGAAAACTATGGCTACACCTTC. Translated, it gives CASSERYGTENYGYTF.

This chain's CDR3 is CASSFSVTTKDTQYF. CDR3 sequence (DNA): TGTGCCAGCAGCTTTAGTGTGACTACAAAAGATACGCAGTATTTT. The V gene is TRBV5-8, the J gene TRBJ2-3; TRBD2 might be the D (5 bases). Germline loops: CDR1 SGHTS, CDR2 YDEGEE. The CDR3 length is 15 residues. The ends were cut back, 2 bases at V and 5 bases at J, with 15 bases in the middle.

CDR3: CSVDATGTSGTYEQYF. The CDR3 coding sequence is TGCAGCGTTGATGCTACCGGGACTAGCGGGACCTACGAGCAGTACTTC. The chain couples TRBV29-1 to TRBJ2-7, with 13 bases lining up with TRBD2. CDR3 length: 16 residues. The germline CDR1 and CDR2 sequences are SQVTM and ANQGSEA. Unmatched junction bases numbered 7, after V lost 3 bases and J lost 2 bases.

V usage is TRBV28 and J usage is TRBJ2-1; D might be TRBD2 (6 bases). The CDR3 extends over 12 amino acids. Germline CDR1 and CDR2: MDHEN and SYDVKM. V lost 5 bases, J lost 9 bases, and 11 bases lay in between. CDR3 loop: CASSILAAEQFF. The CDR3, as DNA: TGTGCCAGCAGTATACTAGCTGCTGAGCAGTTCTTC.

This chain uses TRBV6-5 with TRBJ2-1, with 7 bases lining up with TRBD1. The CDR3 spans 16 residues. Germline-derived CDR1 and CDR2 are MNHEY and SVGAGI. The V and J ends lost 6 bases and 8 bases, in that order; junction bases with no gene match: 16. The CDR3 loop is CASRYNRDSGVDEQFF. The CDR3 DNA follows: TGTGCCAGCAGATACAACCGGGACAGTGGTGTGGATGAGCAGTTCTTC.

This clone was observed once. J is TRBJ1-4 and V is TRBV19; weak D call: TRBD1 (5 bases). The length of the CDR3 is 12 residues. Trimming cost V 9 bases and J 11 bases, with 16 bases left between them. Germline assignment: CDR1 LNHDA and CDR2 SQIVND (reference sequence). In DNA form, the CDR3 reads TGTGCCAGCTCCGCAGGGATGAAGAAACTGTTTTTT. This sequence encodes CASSAGMKKLFF.

The chain couples TRBV21-1 to TRBJ2-7; the table assigns TRBD2, which was not confirmed against the DNA. TRBV21-1 is given as a pseudogene. The CDR3 sequence is 19 residues long. The chain's CDR3 is CASSKKEASGRTHQYEQYF. CDR3 DNA sequence: TGTGCCAGCAGCAAAAAGGAGGCTAGCGGGAGGACTCACCAATACGAGCAGTACTTC.

This clone was picked up a small number of times. The chain joins TRBV11-2 to TRBJ2-7; 7 positions agree with TRBD1. The ends lost 1 base at V and 2 bases at J; junction bases unmatched: 8. This CDR3 is built from 16 residues. From germline, CDR1 is SGHAT and CDR2 FQNNGV. In DNA form, the CDR3 reads TGTGCCAGCAGCTTAGTATTCGGGCAGGGGGCCTACGAGCAGTACTTC. Translated, it gives CASSLVFGQGAYEQYF. Combining the CDR3 with reference TRBV11-2 and TRBJ2-7 gives the whole variable domain EAGVAQSPRYKIIEKRQSVAFWCNPISGHATLYWYQQILGQGPKLLIQFQNNGVVDDSQLPKDRFSAERLKGVDSTLKIQPAKLEDSAVYLCASSLVFGQGAYEQYFGPGTRLTVT.

The DNA for the CDR3 is TGTGCCAGCAGTTCCGGGACTAGCGAATACAATGAGCAGTTCTTC. This encodes CASSSGTSEYNEQFF. This rearrangement joins TRBV6-2 or TRBV6-3 to TRBJ2-1; 10 positions match TRBD2. Germline CDR1 and CDR2: MNHEY and SVGEGT. This CDR3 has 15 residues. Trimming took 4 bases from V and 4 from J; bases not matched to a gene: 4.

The chain joins TRBV2 to TRBJ2-5; maybe TRBD2 (5 bases). With 1 base removed from V and 12 bases from J, the gap between germline ends came to 12 bases. Germline V gives CDR1 SNHLY, CDR2 FYNNEI. The CDR3 runs to 12 residues. The CDR3 DNA reads TGTGCCAGCAGTGAAGGAGGCGGGCCCGAGTACTTC. Residues: CASSEGGGPEYF.

The chain employs TRBV6-6 and TRBJ2-2; 11 positions match TRBD2. The CDR3 loop spans 15 amino acids. Germline CDR1 MNHNY, CDR2 SVGAGI (reference sequence). V trimming: 6 bases; J trimming: 5 bases; junction bases outside the gene matches: 5. CDR3 in amino acids: CASRPTSGATGELFF. CDR3 sequence (DNA): TGTGCCAGCAGGCCGACTAGCGGGGCGACCGGGGAGCTGTTTTTT.

The chain links TRBV7-2 to TRBJ2-7, with D tentatively TRBD2 (6 bases). The CDR3 covers 13 residues. Germline CDR1 SGHTA, CDR2 FQGNSA. Trimming cost V 5 bases and J 5 bases, with 13 bases left between them. This CDR3 is CASSRRVRNEQYF. CDR3 sequence (DNA): TGTGCCAGCAGCCGGAGGGTTCGTAACGAGCAGTACTTC.

The V and J genes are TRBV18 and TRBJ1-1; D uncertain. In germline, CDR1 is KGHSH, CDR2 LQKENI. V shed 4 bases and J shed 3 bases, with 12 bases lying between them. This CDR3 spans 14 amino acids. The DNA for the CDR3 is TGTGCCAGCTCACAGGCCGCGGGAGACACTGAAGCTTTCTTT. This sequence encodes CASSQAAGDTEAFF.

The chain combines TRBV7-3 with TRBJ2-1, with 13 bases lining up with TRBD2. The junction had 7 bases not matched to a gene; V was cut back by 6 bases and J by 5 bases. This CDR3 has 16 residues. Germline V gives CDR1 SGHTA, CDR2 FQGTGA. The CDR3 loop reads CASSLAGTSGNNEQFF. The CDR3 nucleotides are TGTGCCAGCAGTCTGGCCGGGACTAGCGGGAACAATGAGCAGTTCTTC.

The chain is built from TRBV27 and TRBJ2-7, with 14 bases identical to TRBD2. The CDR3 consists of 16 residues. Germline V lookup: CDR1 MNHEY, CDR2 SMNVEV (reference sequence). J lost 5 bases, V lost 2 bases, and 5 bases had no gene match. Written as DNA, the CDR3 is TGTGCCAGCAGTTTAGTGGGACTAGCGGGAGCGCACGAGCAGTACTTC. Its translation is CASSLVGLAGAHEQYF.

A single count supports this clone. The chain couples TRBV4-1 to TRBJ2-3; a possible D gene is TRBD2 (8 bases). CDR1 and CDR2 (germline): MGHRA, YSYEKL. The V end lost 2 bases, the J end lost 0 bases, and 24 bases lay between the germline ends. The CDR3 consists of 20 residues. The DNA of the CDR3 is TGCGCCAGCAGCCAACAGACCGGGACAGCGGGAGCATCTAGCACAGATACGCAGTATTTT. Translating it yields CASSQQTGTAGASSTDTQYF.

This CDR3 reads CASRGVSQRINEQFF. In DNA, the CDR3 is TGTGCCAGCAGAGGGGTGTCTCAACGAATCAATGAGCAGTTCTTC. V usage is TRBV28 and J usage is TRBJ2-1; possible D gene TRBD1, 5 bases. CDR3 size: 15 residues. Germline lookup yields CDR1 MDHEN and CDR2 SYDVKM. V was trimmed by 6 bases and J by 6 bases, leaving 18 bases between them.

The chain employs TRBV9 and TRBJ1-2; 7 bases align to TRBD1. The CDR3 runs to 14 residues. Losses at the gene ends were 3 bases for V and 4 bases for J; bases not matched to a gene: 6. CDR1 and CDR2 from the germline V gene are SGDLS and YYNGEE. CDR3 protein: CASSGRQGVYGYTF. CDR3 nucleotides: TGTGCCAGCAGCGGGCGACAGGGAGTCTATGGCTACACCTTC. The full variable domain, completed using reference TRBV9 and TRBJ1-2, is DSGVTQTPKHLITATGQRVTLRCSPRSGDLSVYWYQQSLDQGLQFLIQYYNGEERAKGNILERFSAQQFPDLHSELNLSSLELGDSALYFCASSGRQGVYGYTFGSGTRLTVV.

This chain uses TRBV7-9 with TRBJ2-1; maybe TRBD2 (5 bases). V shed 5 bases and J shed 8 bases, with 19 bases lying between them. Germline V gene sequence: CDR1 SEHNR, CDR2 FQNEAQ (reference sequence). CDR3 length: 15 residues. The CDR3 reads CASSQAAESQHEQFF. CDR3 nucleotide sequence: TGTGCCAGCAGCCAGGCAGCGGAGTCGCAGCATGAGCAGTTCTTC.

The V gene is TRBV10-3, the J gene TRBJ2-7; weak D call: TRBD2 (6 bases). CDR1 is ENHRY, CDR2 SYGVKD, per germline. The CDR3 extends over 16 amino acids. V was shortened by 2 bases and J by 1 base, with 15 bases between the two germline ends. CDR3 amino acids: CAISEGTGTPSYEQYF. The CDR3 DNA reads as TGTGCCATCAGTGAGGGGACCGGGACTCCTTCCTACGAGCAGTACTTC.

This clone was seen more than once but under ten times. The chain employs TRBV28 and TRBJ1-1, with D tentatively TRBD1 (6 bases). Trimming cost V 7 bases and J 5 bases, with 17 bases left between them. Germline V CDR1 and CDR2: MDHEN, SYDVKM. The length of the CDR3 is 14 residues. For the CDR3, the DNA is TGTGCCAGCACCTCCCAGGGGCGGAGGACTGAAGCTTTCTTT. Translation: CASTSQGRRTEAFF.

V and J are TRBV30 and TRBJ2-5; the match to TRBD2 covers 15 bases. The CDR3 has 18 amino acids. The germline V gene encodes CDR1 GTSNPN and CDR2 SVGIG (reference sequence). J lost 4 bases, V lost 4 bases, and 13 bases had no gene match. For the CDR3, the DNA is TGTGCCTGGACTTTTCCTAGGACTAGCGGGAGGGCCCGAGAGACCCAGTACTTC. Its protein product is CAWTFPRTSGRARETQYF.

The chain couples TRBV7-2 to TRBJ2-3; 7 bases align to TRBD2. This CDR3 spans 14 amino acids. Germline loops: CDR1 SGHTA, CDR2 FQGNSA. The V gene end was trimmed by 0 bases and the J gene end by 5 bases; junction bases not matched to a gene: 2. CDR3 nucleotide sequence: TGTGCCAGCAGCTTAGCGGGAGGGATAGATACGCAGTATTTT. Encoded protein: CASSLAGGIDTQYF. The full variable domain, its missing parts supplied by reference TRBV7-2 and TRBJ2-3, is GAGVSQSPSNKVTEKGKDVELRCDPISGHTALYWYRQSLGQGLEFLIYFQGNSAPDKSGLPSDRFSAERTGGSVSTLTIQRTQQEDSAVYLCASSLAGGIDTQYFGPGTRLTVL.

The chain couples TRBV12-3 or TRBV12-4 to TRBJ2-7; D unclear. V was trimmed by 6 bases and J by 5 bases, leaving 11 bases between them. The CDR3 contains 12 residues. The CDR3 nucleotides read TGTGCCAGCAGCCCCGCCGAGGACGAGCAGTACTTC. It is translated as CASSPAEDEQYF.

The rearrangement uses TRBV29-1 and TRBJ2-1, with 8 bases aligning to TRBD2. The length of the CDR3 is 15 residues. J lost 8 bases, V lost 5 bases, and 14 bases had no gene match. Per germline, CDR1 SQVTM and CDR2 ANQGSEA. The CDR3 nucleotides read TGCAGCGTTTCCTCCGGGACTAGTGGGGAGGATGAGCAGTTCTTC. The encoded protein is CSVSSGTSGEDEQFF.

This clone is medium-sized by share. The chain uses TRBV21-1 and TRBJ2-1; the table's D call of TRBD2 was not tested on the DNA. TRBV21-1 is a documented pseudogene. The CDR3 runs 13 residues. The CDR3 DNA reads as TGTGCCAGCAGCAAAGTGAGCGGGGGTGAGCAGTTCTTC. Its protein product is CASSKVSGGEQFF.

Comments on this clone: This sample includes further DNA sequences coding for the same CDR3. The rearrangement links TRBV3-1 (or the pseudogene TRBV3-2) to TRBJ2-1; 11 positions agree with TRBD2. V dropped 1 base and J dropped 5; count of bases not matched to a gene: 13. The germline V gene encodes CDR1 LGHDT and CDR2 YNNKEL (reference sequence). The CDR3 totals 19 residues. The CDR3 is CASSQGSYSSGRWDNEQFF. The DNA of the CDR3 is TGTGCCAGCAGCCAAGGGTCCTATTCTAGCGGGAGGTGGGACAATGAGCAGTTCTTC.

CDR3 in DNA: TGCGCCAGCAGCCAAGATATGGCGGGGGCGAACACCGGGGAGCTGTTTTTT. Translation: CASSQDMAGANTGELFF. The chain uses TRBV4-1 and TRBJ2-2, with 7 bases identical to TRBD2. The CDR3 length is 17 residues. V was clipped by 0 bases and J by 0 bases; unmatched bases: 4. The germline CDR1 and CDR2 sequences are MGHRA and YSYEKL.

This clone turned up a few times. The chain joins TRBV9 to TRBJ2-7; 7 nucleotides line up with TRBD2. Germline loops: CDR1 SGDLS, CDR2 YYNGEE. The CDR3 spans 15 residues. J was trimmed by 4 bases and V by 2 bases; bases with no gene match: 9. In DNA, the CDR3 is TGTGCCAGCAGCGTGGAGGGCGGGAGTGCTTACGAGCAGTACTTC. It codes for CASSVEGGSAYEQYF.

This clone has a handful of counts. The chain has TRBV7-6 and TRBJ2-2; TRBD2 aligns across 11 bases. The ends lost 3 bases at V and 2 bases at J; junction bases unmatched: 5. This CDR3 is 17 amino acids long. Germline V gene data show CDR1 as SGHVS and CDR2 as FNYEAQ. The CDR3 loop reads CASSFLLAGANTGELFF. CDR3 coding DNA: TGTGCCAGCAGCTTCCTACTAGCGGGAGCTAACACCGGGGAGCTGTTTTTT.